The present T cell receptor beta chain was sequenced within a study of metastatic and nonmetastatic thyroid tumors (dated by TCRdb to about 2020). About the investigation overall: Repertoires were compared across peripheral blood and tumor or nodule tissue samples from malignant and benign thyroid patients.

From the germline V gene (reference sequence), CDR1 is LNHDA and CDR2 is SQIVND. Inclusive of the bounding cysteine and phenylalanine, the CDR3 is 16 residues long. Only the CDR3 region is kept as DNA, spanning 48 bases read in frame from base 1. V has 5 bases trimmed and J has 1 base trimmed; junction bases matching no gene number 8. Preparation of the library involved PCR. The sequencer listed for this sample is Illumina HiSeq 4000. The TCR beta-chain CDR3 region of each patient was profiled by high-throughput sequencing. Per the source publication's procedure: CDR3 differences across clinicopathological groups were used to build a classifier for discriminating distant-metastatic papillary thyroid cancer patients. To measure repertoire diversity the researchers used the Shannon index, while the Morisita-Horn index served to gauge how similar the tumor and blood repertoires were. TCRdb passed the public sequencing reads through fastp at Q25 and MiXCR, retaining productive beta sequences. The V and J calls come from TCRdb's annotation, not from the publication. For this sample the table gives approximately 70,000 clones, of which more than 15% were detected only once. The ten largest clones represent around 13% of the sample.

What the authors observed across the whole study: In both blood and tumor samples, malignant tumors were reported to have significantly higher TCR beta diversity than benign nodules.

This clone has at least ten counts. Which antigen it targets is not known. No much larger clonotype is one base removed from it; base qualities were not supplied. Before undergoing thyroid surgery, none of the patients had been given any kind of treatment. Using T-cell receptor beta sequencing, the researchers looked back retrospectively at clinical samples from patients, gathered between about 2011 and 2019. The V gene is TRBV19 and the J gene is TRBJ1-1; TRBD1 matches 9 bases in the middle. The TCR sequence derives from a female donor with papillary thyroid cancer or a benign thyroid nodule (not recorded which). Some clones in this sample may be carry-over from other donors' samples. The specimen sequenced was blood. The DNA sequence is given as TGTGCCAGTAGTTTACTGAACAGGGGGCAGAACACTGAAGCTTTCTTT. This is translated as CASSLLNRGQNTEAFF. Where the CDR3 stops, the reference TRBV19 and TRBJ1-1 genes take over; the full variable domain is DGGITQSPKYLFRKEGQNVTLSCEQNLNHDAMYWYRQDPGQGLRLIYYSQIVNDFQKGDIAEGYSVSREKKESFPLTVTSAQKNPTAFYLCASSLLNRGQNTEAFFGQGTRLTVV.